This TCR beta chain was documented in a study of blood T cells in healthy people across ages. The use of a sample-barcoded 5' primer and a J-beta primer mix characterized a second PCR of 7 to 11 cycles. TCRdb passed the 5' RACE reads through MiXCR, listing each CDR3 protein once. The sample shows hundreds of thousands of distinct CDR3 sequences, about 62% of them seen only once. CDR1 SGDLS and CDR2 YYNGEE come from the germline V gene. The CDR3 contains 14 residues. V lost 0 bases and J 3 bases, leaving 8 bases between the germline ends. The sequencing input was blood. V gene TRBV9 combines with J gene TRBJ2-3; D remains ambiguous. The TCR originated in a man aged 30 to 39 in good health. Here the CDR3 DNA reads TGTGCCAGCAGCGTAGCCTTAGCTACAGATACGCAGTATTTT. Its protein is CASSVALATDTQYF.